This entry describes one TCR beta chain. These data originate in a study of shared clonotypes between healthy human individuals. In germline, CDR1 is MDHEN, CDR2 SYDVKM. Trimming took 6 bases from V and 7 from J, leaving 15 bases between them. The CDR3 has 13 amino acids. Sequencing was performed with immunoSEQ multiplex PCR; in TCRdb, only in-frame clones are kept and a portion is missing. The table lists 1.5 million to 2.5 million clones, less than 95% of them singletons. In the naive CD8 group, cells lacked CD45RO and were positively selected for CCR7, so terminally differentiated effector memory CD45RA+ cells were left out.

Sequences were obtained from naive CD8+ T cells sorted from blood. The V call is TRBV28, the J call TRBJ2-5; D remains ambiguous. This TCR was sampled from a man between 18 and 29 years old in good health. CDR3 bases: TGTGCCAGCAGCTTTCAGAATCTTGGGACCCAGTACTTC. Protein sequence: CASSFQNLGTQYF.